What follows are 5 T cell receptor beta chains derived from one specimen sequenced in a study of T-cell reconstitution after alpha-beta-depleted transplantation in children. Unique molecular identifiers were built into the TCRbeta library. TCRdb reprocessed the PCR reads with MiXCR, giving one entry per CDR3 protein. The data contain around 700,000 distinct CDR3 sequences, around 12% of them singletons. The sample here was PBMCs, taken before TCRalphabeta/CD19-depleted stem cell transplant. Source of these receptors: a girl aged 2-10 years with congenital amegakaryocytic thrombocytopenia, due to receive a stem cell transplant.

The chain links TRBV20-1 to TRBJ2-7; TRBD1 agrees at 8 bases. The CDR3 runs to 17 residues. Trimming took 2 bases from V and 0 from J; bases not matched to a gene: 12. CDR1 DFQATT and CDR2 SNEGSKA come from the germline V gene (reference sequence). In nucleotides, the CDR3 is TGCAGTGCTAGATCGACGACAGGGGTCGGACTCTCCTACGAGCAGTACTTC. As protein: CSARSTTGVGLSYEQYF.

This clonotype was observed at least ten times. The gene calls are TRBV12-3 or TRBV12-4 and TRBJ2-3; no firm D call. CDR3 length equals 15 residues. Between the trimmed V and J ends, which lost 6 bases and 6 bases, there was a span of 19 bases. Here the CDR3 reads CASSSWAGASDTQYF. The CDR3 coding sequence is TGTGCCAGCAGCTCCTGGGCTGGAGCGAGCGATACGCAGTATTTT.

This clonotype was counted a few times. This sequence joins TRBV15 and TRBJ1-6; 9 bases are shared with TRBD1. The CDR3 has 15 residues. Trimming removed 4 bases from V and 10 bases from J; junction bases left unmatched: 8. CDR1 LNHNV and CDR2 YYDKDF come from the germline V gene (reference sequence). The CDR3 loop reads CATSNTRDRDSPLHF. CDR3 bases: TGTGCCACCAGCAATACGCGGGACAGGGACTCACCCCTCCACTTT.

This clonotype was recorded at least ten times. This sequence joins TRBV12-3 or TRBV12-4 and TRBJ2-1; 9 bases map to TRBD2. The CDR3 extends over 14 amino acids. V trimming: 3 bases; J trimming: 4 bases; junction bases outside the gene matches: 1. In nucleotides, the CDR3 is TGTGCCAGCAGTTTGCGGGAGGGATACAATGAGCAGTTCTTC. This gives the protein CASSLREGYNEQFF.

This clonotype was counted only a few times. CDR3 in DNA: TGTGCCAGCAGCTTCTACGGACAGGGTTTGAACACTGAAGCTTTCTTT. It codes for CASSFYGQGLNTEAFF. The chain is built from TRBV7-2 and TRBJ1-1; 8 bases fit TRBD1. CDR3 length equals 16 residues. Germline loops: CDR1 SGHTA, CDR2 FQGNSA. V was clipped by 3 bases and J by 0 bases; unmatched bases: 6.